The source of this T cell receptor (beta chain) is a study of cytomegalovirus exposure and HLA in healthy donors. Germline values: CDR1 MNHEY, CDR2 SMNVEV (reference sequence). This CDR3 comprises 14 residues. V lost 7 bases to trimming and J lost 2 bases, with 14 bases between them. Concerning this clone: As yet, its antigen is unknown.

Notes on the study in general: Presence/absence analyses assumed roughly uniform sequencing depth across donors, which may not hold. Cytomegalovirus-associated TCR beta chains were listed, numbering under 200. The study carried out a later analysis of TCR beta sequences. It associated around 17,000 of them with specific HLA alleles at a false discovery rate of 0.05.

This PCR relied on a set of 60 Vbeta primers and 13 Jbeta primers. Sequenced by immunoSEQ multiplex PCR; TCRdb stores in-frame clones only, minus some. The sample consists of 100,000 to 150,000 clones, about 80% of them appearing once. The receptor was isolated from a man aged 50-60 years in good health and CMV-seropositive. The chain couples TRBV27 to TRBJ1-1; D is uncertain. The sequencing input was PBMCs. The DNA for the CDR3 is TGTGCCAGCATTATAACGGGGAGTAACACTGAAGCTTTCTTT. Protein sequence: CASIITGSNTEAFF.